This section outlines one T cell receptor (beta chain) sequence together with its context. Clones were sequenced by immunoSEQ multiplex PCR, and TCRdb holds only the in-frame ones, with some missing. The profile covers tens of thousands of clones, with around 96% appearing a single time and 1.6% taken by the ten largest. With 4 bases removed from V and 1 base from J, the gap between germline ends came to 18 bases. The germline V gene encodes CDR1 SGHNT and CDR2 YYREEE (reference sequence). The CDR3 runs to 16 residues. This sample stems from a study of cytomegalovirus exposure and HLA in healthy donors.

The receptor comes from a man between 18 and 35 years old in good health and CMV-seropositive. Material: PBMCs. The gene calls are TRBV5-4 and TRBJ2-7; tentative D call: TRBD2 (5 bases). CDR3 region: CASSPKGWRSSYEQYF. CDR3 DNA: TGTGCCAGCAGCCCCAAGGGCTGGAGGTCGTCCTACGAGCAGTACTTC.